Here is one T cell receptor (beta chain) with its context. This clonotype was observed a few times. Its antigen is still unknown. The record has no base qualities; no much larger clone is one base away. There are 13 amino acids in the CDR3, from cysteine to phenylalanine inclusive. Only the CDR3 portion is preserved as DNA: 39 bases, with reading frame beginning at the first base. From the germline V gene, CDR1 is SGHDT and CDR2 is YYEEEE. Trimming at the junction amounts to 2 bases on V and 5 bases on J, and the germline ends lie 9 bases apart. Sequencing used an Illumina HiSeq 2500. Quantitative 5'-RACE with molecular barcodes was the method used to prepare the TCR beta libraries. The original methods were these. A new computational method, built on a probabilistic model of VDJ rearrangement, was used to identify disease-linked TCR variants. TCRdb handled the public reads itself, with Q25 trimming in fastp and clone calling in MiXCR, and kept productive beta chains. Each CDR3 protein appears once, grouped with its most common genes and DNA. In this record, the V and J calls reflect TCRdb's handling and not the investigators' own analysis. The sample table contains some 700,000 distinct CDR3 sequences; only one count was recorded for roughly 20% of them. The biggest ten clones account for around a fifth of the sample.

The data belong to a study of CD8 T cells in ankylosing spondylitis (dated by TCRdb to 2015 to 2018). Regarding the study in general: To find TCR variants linked to disease, the study profiled T cell receptor beta repertoires in ankylosing spondylitis patients and healthy donors. Peripheral blood samples were taken, and synovial fluid was additionally collected from ankylosing spondylitis patients. The full study cohort was made up of approximately 27 ankylosing spondylitis patients and 108 healthy donors.

Results the study describes overall, beyond this receptor: The disease-linked clones were reported as significantly enriched in matched synovial fluid samples from ankylosing spondylitis patients. Some motif variants had previously been reported in the synovial fluid and blood of reactive arthritis patients, which suggests shared mechanisms of disease initiation. A TCR beta motif made up of seven or eight highly homologous amino acid variants appeared to be characteristic of blood from ankylosing spondylitis patients. A CD8+ phenotype was shown by the disease-linked clones, which were found at relatively low frequencies in peripheral blood.

The source is a male donor with ankylosing spondylitis. The sequence is built from TRBV5-6 and TRBJ2-3; the D gene identity is not certain. Sequences were obtained from blood, either unsorted or a sorted T cell fraction (not recorded which). The sequenced DNA is TGTGCCAGCAGCTTTATACCGGGAGATACGCAGTATTTT. It translates as CASSFIPGDTQYF.